Listed here are 13 T cell receptor beta chains from one sample, sequenced in a study of naive and memory T cell subsets. The beta constant-region primer was an equimolar mix of two oligonucleotides covering TRBC1 and TRBC2. MiXCR, run by TCRdb on the UMI-ligation and nested PCR reads, gives a single entry per CDR3 protein. The repertoire holds approximately 140,000 distinct CDR3 sequences, with 17% as singletons. Sequenced material: naive CD4+ T cells from blood. These receptors all come from a human donor in good health.

This clonotype has a handful of counts. The gene calls are TRBV5-4 and TRBJ2-2; 10 bases align to TRBD2. CDR3 size: 16 residues. V lost 4 bases, J lost 2 bases, and 5 bases stayed unmatched. Germline CDR1 SGHNT, CDR2 YYREEE (reference sequence). CDR3 sequence (DNA): TGTGCCAGCAGCGACCGACTAGCGGGTAACACCGGGGAGCTGTTTTTT. Its translation: CASSDRLAGNTGELFF.

This rearrangement joins TRBV10-3 to TRBJ2-7, with 7 bases lining up with TRBD1. J gave up 0 bases and V 5 bases, and 10 bases lay outside the gene matches. Germline CDR1 is ENHRY and CDR2 is SYGVKD. CDR3 length equals 16 residues. DNA of the CDR3: TGTGCCATCAGTACCGTGGACAGGAGGAGCTCCTACGAGCAGTACTTC. It is translated as CAISTVDRRSSYEQYF.

The table lists this clonotype with many counts. This chain connects TRBV7-2 to TRBJ2-5, with D perhaps matching TRBD1 or TRBD2 (5 bases each). The CDR3 extends over 16 amino acids. Per the germline V gene, CDR1 is SGHTA and CDR2 is FQGNSA. The V end was cut by 1 base, the J end by 7 bases, with 19 bases between. CDR3 nucleotides: TGTGCCAGCAGCTTAGGGGACCAGCTTCCTCAGGGGACCCAGTACTTC. Protein: CASSLGDQLPQGTQYF. Full variable domain (outside the CDR3, taken from reference TRBV7-2 and TRBJ2-5): GAGVSQSPSNKVTEKGKDVELRCDPISGHTALYWYRQSLGQGLEFLIYFQGNSAPDKSGLPSDRFSAERTGGSVSTLTIQRTQQEDSAVYLCASSLGDQLPQGTQYFGPGTRLLVL.

The rearrangement links TRBV10-3 to TRBJ1-6; no reliable D call. V was cut by 6 bases and J by 6 bases, with 15 bases left in between. CDR1 and CDR2 from the germline V gene are ENHRY and SYGVKD. The CDR3 contains 15 residues. As DNA, the CDR3 is TGTGCCATCAGGCAACAGATCCAACCTAATTCACCCCTCCACTTT. Protein sequence: CAIRQQIQPNSPLHF.

The sample holds a few counts of this clonotype. The chain carries TRBV20-1 and TRBJ1-4, with a tentative D call TRBD1 (5 bases). Germline values: CDR1 DFQATT, CDR2 SNEGSKA (reference sequence). This CDR3 comprises 10 residues. Trimming pared 3 bases from V and 12 bases from J, leaving 8 bases between. The CDR3 DNA is TGCAGTGCTAGCCAGGGTGAACTGTTTTTT. This encodes CSASQGELFF.

Many counts were recorded for this clonotype. This chain connects TRBV20-1 to TRBJ2-1; 10 positions match TRBD2. V shed 0 bases, J shed 0 bases, and the junction held 14 bases outside the gene matches. Germline V gene lookup returns CDR1 DFQATT and CDR2 SNEGSKA (reference sequence). This CDR3 region has 20 residues. The CDR3 DNA sequence: TGCAGTGCTAGAGATAGGCGGCGAGCGGGAGGGAGCAGCTCCTACAATGAGCAGTTCTTC. Protein sequence: CSARDRRRAGGSSSYNEQFF.

This chain connects TRBV7-9 to TRBJ1-5, with 9 bases matching TRBD1. V shed 1 base, J shed 0 bases, and the junction held 10 bases outside the gene matches. Looked up from germline, CDR1 is SEHNR and CDR2 is FQNEAQ (reference sequence). This CDR3 contains 19 residues. DNA of the CDR3: TGTGCCAGCAGCTTAGGCCGGACAGGGGCGAGATATAGCAATCAGCCCCAGCATTTT. It yields the protein CASSLGRTGARYSNQPQHF. The whole variable domain, filled in from reference TRBV7-9 and TRBJ1-5, reads DTGVSQNPRHKITKRGQNVTFRCDPISEHNRLYWYRQTLGQGPEFLTYFQNEAQLEKSRLLSDRFSAERPKGSFSTLEIQRTEQGDSAMYLCASSLGRTGARYSNQPQHFGDGTRLSIL.

The V gene is TRBV29-1, the J gene TRBJ1-2, with D uncertain. Germline CDR1 SQVTM, CDR2 ANQGSEA. V lost 7 bases, J lost 5 bases, and 11 bases lay in between. CDR3 length equals 11 residues. The CDR3 nucleotides are TGCAGCGGTATAGAAGGGTATGGCTACACCTTC. It codes for CSGIEGYGYTF.

The chain couples TRBV29-1 to TRBJ2-7; no reliable D call. The V and J ends lost 3 bases and 0 bases respectively, with 6 bases between them. The CDR3 is 12 amino acids. Germline loops: CDR1 SQVTM, CDR2 ANQGSEA. CDR3 residues: CSVEAASYEQYF. The CDR3 coding sequence is TGCAGCGTTGAGGCAGCCTCCTACGAGCAGTACTTC.

The chain links TRBV7-2 to TRBJ1-6, with TRBD1 identical over 9 bases. The ends lost 4 bases at V and 10 bases at J; junction bases unmatched: 14. In germline, CDR1 is SGHTA, CDR2 FQGNSA. CDR3 length: 17 residues. The CDR3 DNA reads as TGTGCCAGCAGCTCCAAACCGCCGGGACAGGGTAGCTCACCCCTCCACTTT. Translating it yields CASSSKPPGQGSSPLHF.

This clonotype was observed at least ten times. This chain uses TRBV3-1 with TRBJ2-3; 9 positions agree with TRBD1. This CDR3 is built from 16 residues. After removal of 1 base from V and 3 bases from J, the junction contained 5 bases not matched to a gene. Germline V gene lookup returns CDR1 LGHDT and CDR2 YNNKEL (reference sequence). Here the CDR3 DNA reads TGTGCCAGCAGCCAAGGGGGACAGGGAAGGACAGATACGCAGTATTTT. It encodes CASSQGGQGRTDTQYF.

The V and J genes are TRBV20-1 and TRBJ1-2; D call uncertain. The V end was cut by 1 base, the J end by 4 bases, with 10 bases between. The CDR3 spans 13 residues. Germline V gene lookup returns CDR1 DFQATT and CDR2 SNEGSKA (reference sequence). CDR3 nucleotide sequence: TGCAGTGCTAGAGGAGGACGTAGCTATGGCTACACCTTC. Translated, it gives CSARGGRSYGYTF.

A few counts support this clonotype. This chain joins TRBV6-5 and TRBJ1-4; TRBD1 is a possible D gene (5 bases). Germline CDR1 and CDR2: MNHEY and SVGAGI. This CDR3 has 14 amino acids. Trimming left V 5 bases short and J 4 bases short, with 11 bases between. CDR3 bases: TGTGCCAGCAGTCAGGGCTGGGGTAATGAAAAACTGTTTTTT. It codes for CASSQGWGNEKLFF.